The entry that follows covers one TCR beta chain sequence. Its antigen is as yet unknown. Control samples were healthy donors' buffy coats. The CDR3 totals 17 residues. Germline loops: CDR1 SGHDT, CDR2 YYEEEE. V was trimmed by 2 bases and J by 0 bases, leaving 14 bases between them. This sample is part of a study of STAT5B mutations in CD4+ large granular lymphocyte leukemia. Study findings and constraints: Top patient clones used TRBV06 genes more often: 8/27 versus 2/35 in controls. About 24% of private leukemic clonotypes occurred rarely in other patients' non-leukemic repertoires.

Original analysis: Productive clonotypes were detectable down to 2.59 x 10-5 frequency. Here immunoSEQ multiplex PCR was the method, and the copy in TCRdb shows in-frame clones only, minus some. V, J and clone size reflect that table, while D and trimming were determined from the DNA. The sample carries around 26,000 clones, 74% recorded once. The V and J genes are TRBV5-6 and TRBJ1-4; perhaps TRBD1 as D (5 bases). Sequencing was performed on CD4+ T cells from blood buffy coats. This TCR derives from a human donor in good health. The CDR3 sequence: CASSFGIQGTTNEKLFF. CDR3 DNA sequence: TGTGCCAGCAGCTTCGGTATTCAGGGCACAACTAATGAAAAACTGTTTTTT. The complete variable domain, with remaining parts taken from reference TRBV5-6 and TRBJ1-4, reads DAGVTQSPTHLIKTRGQQVTLRCSPKSGHDTVSWYQQALGQGPQFIFQYYEEEERQRGNFPDRFSGHQFPNYSSELNVNALLLGDSALYLCASSFGIQGTTNEKLFFGSGTQLSVL.